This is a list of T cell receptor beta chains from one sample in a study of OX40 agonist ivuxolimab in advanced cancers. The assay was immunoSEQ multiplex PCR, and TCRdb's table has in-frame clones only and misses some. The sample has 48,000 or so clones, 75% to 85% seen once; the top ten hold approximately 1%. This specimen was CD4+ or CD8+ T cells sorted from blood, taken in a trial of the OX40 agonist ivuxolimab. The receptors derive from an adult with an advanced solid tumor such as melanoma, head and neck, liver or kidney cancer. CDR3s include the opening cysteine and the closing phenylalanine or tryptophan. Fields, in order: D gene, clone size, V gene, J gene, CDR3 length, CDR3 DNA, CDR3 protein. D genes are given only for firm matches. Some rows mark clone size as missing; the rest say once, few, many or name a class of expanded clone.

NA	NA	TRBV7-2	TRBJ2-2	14	TGTGCCAGCATGGGTTACCGGAACACCGGGGAGCTGTTTTTT	CASMGYRNTGELFF
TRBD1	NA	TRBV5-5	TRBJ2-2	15	TGTGCCAGCAGCTGGGGGACAGGAAACACCGGGGAGCTGTTTTTT	CASSWGTGNTGELFF
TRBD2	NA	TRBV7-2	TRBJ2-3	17	TGTGCCAGCAGCCCCGGTCTGGGCGGGGGGGGAGCAGATACGCAGTATTTT	CASSPGLGGGGADTQYF
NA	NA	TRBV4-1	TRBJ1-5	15	TGCGCCAGCAGCCAAAGGGGACATAGCAATCAGCCCCAGCATTTT	CASSQRGHSNQPQHF
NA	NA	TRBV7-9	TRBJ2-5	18	TGTGCCAGCAGCTTAGGATTGGGTGGCTGGGACACCCAAGAGACCCAGTACTTC	CASSLGLGGWDTQETQYF
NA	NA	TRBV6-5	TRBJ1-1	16	TGTGCCAGCAGTTCCGGCCTCATTGCTGGTGGCACTGAAGCTTTCTTT	CASSSGLIAGGTEAFF
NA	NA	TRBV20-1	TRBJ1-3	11	TGCAGTGCCCGAAGGGGGAACACCATATATTTT	CSARRGNTIYF
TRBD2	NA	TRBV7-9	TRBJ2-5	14	TGTGCCAGCACCCCGGGGAGGGATGGGGAGACCCAGTACTTC	CASTPGRDGETQYF
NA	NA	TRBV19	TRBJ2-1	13	TGTGCCAGTAGTATAGATCACGAGCGCGAGCAGTTCTTC	CASSIDHEREQFF
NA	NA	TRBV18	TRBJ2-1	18	TGTGCCAGCTCACCACCGCAGGGAGGGGGCATCTCCTACAATGAGCAGTTCTTC	CASSPPQGGGISYNEQFF
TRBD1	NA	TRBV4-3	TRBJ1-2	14	TGCGCCAGCAGCGAACAGGGGGCAGTGCGTGGCTACACCTTC	CASSEQGAVRGYTF
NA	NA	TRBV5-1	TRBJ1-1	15	TGCGCCAGCAGCTTGGTTGGGATCGGGGACACTGAAGCTTTCTTT	CASSLVGIGDTEAFF
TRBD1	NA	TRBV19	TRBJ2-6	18	TGTGCCAGTAGTATAAGGGAGACAGGGGTCCCTGGGGCCAACGTCCTGACTTTC	CASSIRETGVPGANVLTF
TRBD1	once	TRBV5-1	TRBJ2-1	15	TGCGCCAGCAGCCCCTACGGACAGGCCAGGAATGAGCAGTTCTTC	CASSPYGQARNEQFF
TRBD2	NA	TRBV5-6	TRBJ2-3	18	TGTGCCAGCAGCTTGGGATTGGGACTAGCGGGGGGCACAGATACGCAGTATTTT	CASSLGLGLAGGTDTQYF
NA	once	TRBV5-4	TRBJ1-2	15	TGTGCCAGCAGTAATGGCGGAAACCCTAACTATGGCTACACCTTC	CASSNGGNPNYGYTF
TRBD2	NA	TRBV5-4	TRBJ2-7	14	TGTGCCAGCAGCCCCGGACTAGCCTCCTACGAGCAGTACTTC	CASSPGLASYEQYF
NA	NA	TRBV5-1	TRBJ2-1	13	TGCGCCAGCAGCTTTAACAGGGACCATGAGCAGTTCTTC	CASSFNRDHEQFF
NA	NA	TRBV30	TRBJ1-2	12	TGTGCCTGGACCACAGGGTCGGAAGGCTACACCTTC	CAWTTGSEGYTF
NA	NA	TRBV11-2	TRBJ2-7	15	TGTGCCAGCAGCCTCACCCCCGACAGGATCCACGAGCAGTACTTC	CASSLTPDRIHEQYF
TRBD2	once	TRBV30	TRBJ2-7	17	TGTGCCTGGAGTGCCTCGGGACTAGCGGGGGGACCGTGGAGGCAGTACTTC	CAWSASGLAGGPWRQYF
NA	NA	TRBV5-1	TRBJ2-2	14	TGCGCCAGCAGCTTGGGGCCCGGTTCTTGGGAGCTGTTTTTT	CASSLGPGSWELFF
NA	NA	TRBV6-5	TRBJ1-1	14	TGTGCCAGCAGTACCCGCGGGCGGAACACTGAAGCTTTCTTT	CASSTRGRNTEAFF
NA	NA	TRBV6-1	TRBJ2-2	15	TGTGCCAGCAGGACCGCGATGGGCTACACCGGGGAGCTGTTTTTT	CASRTAMGYTGELFF
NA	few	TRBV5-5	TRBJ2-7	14	TGTGCCAGCAGCTTGGTAGGAAGGTCCTACGAGCAGTACTTC	CASSLVGRSYEQYF
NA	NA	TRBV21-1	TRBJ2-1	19	TGTGCCAGCAGCATTCTCGGTCGGGGTCGGAGACAGGGGGTCAATGAGCAGTTCTTC	CASSILGRGRRQGVNEQFF
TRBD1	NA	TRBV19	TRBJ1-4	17	TGTGCCAGCGGACAACGGGACAGGGGGCTCACTAATGAAAAACTGTTTTTT	CASGQRDRGLTNEKLFF
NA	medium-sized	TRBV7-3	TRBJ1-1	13	TGTGCGAGCGCCAGGAGTCGGGACACTGAAGCTTTCTTT	CASARSRDTEAFF
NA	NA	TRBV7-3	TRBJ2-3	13	TGTGCCAGCAGCCTTGACAGGTTAGATACGCAGTATTTT	CASSLDRLDTQYF
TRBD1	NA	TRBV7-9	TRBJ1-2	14	TGTGCCAGCAGCCCTAGACAGGGGGGCTATGGCTACACCTTC	CASSPRQGGYGYTF
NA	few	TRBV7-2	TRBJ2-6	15	TGTGCCAGCAGCTTAAGGGTGCCTGGGGCCAACGTCCTGACTTTC	CASSLRVPGANVLTF